This T cell receptor (beta chain) derives from a study of cytomegalovirus exposure and HLA in healthy donors. Regarding the study as a whole: It was assumed in the presence/absence analyses that sequencing depth was roughly uniform across donors. The study flagged approximately 180 TCR beta chains as cytomegalovirus-associated. There were some V segments, including TRBV6-2 and TRBV6-3, excluded as indistinguishable.

The CDR3 runs 14 residues. Losses at the gene ends were 4 bases for V and 2 bases for J; bases not matched to a gene: 2. The germline CDR1 and CDR2 sequences are LGHNA and YSLEER. Use of 60 Vbeta and 13 Jbeta primers characterized the PCR. Clones were read by immunoSEQ multiplex PCR, and TCRdb kept only the in-frame ones, dropping some. The table lists some 180,000 clones, approximately 73% of them singletons. Healthy people donating bone marrow made up the donors. Comment on this clone: Antigen specificity is unknown.

This clonotype was sampled from a woman in her late teens or twenties in good health and CMV-seropositive. V gene TRBV4-3 combines with J gene TRBJ1-2; 9 positions match TRBD1. The sample consisted of PBMCs. The CDR3 DNA follows: TGCGCCAGCAGCCCGACAGGGGGGAACTATGGCTACACCTTC. Translated: CASSPTGGNYGYTF.